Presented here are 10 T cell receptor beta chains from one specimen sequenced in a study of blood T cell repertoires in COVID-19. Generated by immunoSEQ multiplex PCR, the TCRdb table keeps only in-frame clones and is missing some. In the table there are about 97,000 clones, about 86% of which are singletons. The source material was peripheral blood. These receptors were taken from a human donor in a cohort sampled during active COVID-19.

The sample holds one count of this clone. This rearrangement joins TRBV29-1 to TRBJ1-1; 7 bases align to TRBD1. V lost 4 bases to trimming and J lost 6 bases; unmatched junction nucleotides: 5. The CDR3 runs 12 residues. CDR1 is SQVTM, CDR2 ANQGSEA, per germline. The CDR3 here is CSVVVRGSEAFF. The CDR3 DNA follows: TGCAGCGTTGTGGTCAGGGGGTCTGAAGCTTTCTTT.

The DNA for the CDR3 is TGTGCCAGCAGTGGTTTGCGGGTTTACAATGAGCAGTTCTTC. Its translation: CASSGLRVYNEQFF. This chain joins TRBV2 and TRBJ2-1, with D possibly being TRBD2 (5 bases). The ends were cut back, 4 bases at V and 4 bases at J, with 11 bases in the middle. The length of the CDR3 is 14 residues. Germline CDR1 and CDR2: SNHLY and FYNNEI. The full variable domain, its missing parts supplied by reference TRBV2 and TRBJ2-1, is EPEVTQTPSHQVTQMGQEVILRCVPISNHLYFYWYRQILGQKVEFLVSFYNNEISEKSEIFDDQFSVERPDGSNFTLKIRSTKLEDSAMYFCASSGLRVYNEQFFGPGTRLTVL.

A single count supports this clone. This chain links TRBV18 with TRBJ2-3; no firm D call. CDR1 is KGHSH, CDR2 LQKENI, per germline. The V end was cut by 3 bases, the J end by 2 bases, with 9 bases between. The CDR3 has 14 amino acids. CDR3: CASSPSTNTDTQYF. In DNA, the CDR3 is TGTGCCAGCTCACCTTCGACAAACACAGATACGCAGTATTTT.

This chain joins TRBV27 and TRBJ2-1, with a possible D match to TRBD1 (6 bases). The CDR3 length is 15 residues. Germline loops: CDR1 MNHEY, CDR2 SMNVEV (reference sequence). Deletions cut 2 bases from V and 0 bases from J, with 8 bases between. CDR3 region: CASSLRTASYNEQFF. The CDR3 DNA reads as TGTGCCAGCAGTTTAAGGACAGCCTCCTACAATGAGCAGTTCTTC.

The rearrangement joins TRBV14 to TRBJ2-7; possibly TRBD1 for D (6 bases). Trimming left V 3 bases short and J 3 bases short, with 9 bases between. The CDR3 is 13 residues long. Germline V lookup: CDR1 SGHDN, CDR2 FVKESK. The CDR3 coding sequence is TGTGCCAGCAGCCAGCGAGGGGGCTACGAGCAGTACTTC. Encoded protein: CASSQRGGYEQYF.

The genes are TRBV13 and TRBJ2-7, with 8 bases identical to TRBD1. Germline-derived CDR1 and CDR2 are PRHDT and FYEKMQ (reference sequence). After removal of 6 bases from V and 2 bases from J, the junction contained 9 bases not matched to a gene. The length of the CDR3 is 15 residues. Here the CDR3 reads CASRQAGQGPYEQYF. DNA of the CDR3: TGTGCCAGCAGGCAGGCAGGACAGGGCCCCTACGAGCAGTACTTC.

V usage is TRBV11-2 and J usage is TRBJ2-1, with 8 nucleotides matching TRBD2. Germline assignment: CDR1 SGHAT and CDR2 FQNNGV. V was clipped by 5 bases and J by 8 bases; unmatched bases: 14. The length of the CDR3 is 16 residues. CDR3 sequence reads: CASSPVGGGRSDEQFF. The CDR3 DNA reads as TGTGCCAGCAGCCCGGTTGGGGGCGGGAGGAGCGATGAGCAGTTCTTC.

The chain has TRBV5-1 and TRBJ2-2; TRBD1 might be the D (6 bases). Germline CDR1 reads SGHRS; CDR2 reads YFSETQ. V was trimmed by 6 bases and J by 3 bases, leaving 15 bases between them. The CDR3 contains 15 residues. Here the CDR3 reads CASTQQGQHTGELFF. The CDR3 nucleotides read TGCGCCAGCACCCAGCAGGGACAACACACCGGGGAGCTGTTTTTT.

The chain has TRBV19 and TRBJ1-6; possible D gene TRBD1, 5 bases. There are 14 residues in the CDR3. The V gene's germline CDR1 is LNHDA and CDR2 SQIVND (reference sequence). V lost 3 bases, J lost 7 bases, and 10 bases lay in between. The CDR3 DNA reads TGTGCCAGTAGTATGTGGACATTCAATTCACCCCTCCACTTT. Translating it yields CASSMWTFNSPLHF.

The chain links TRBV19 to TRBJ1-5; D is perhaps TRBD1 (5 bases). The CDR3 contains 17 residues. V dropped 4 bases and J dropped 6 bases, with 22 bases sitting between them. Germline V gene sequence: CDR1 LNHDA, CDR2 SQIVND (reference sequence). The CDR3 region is CASSTQFGTWRGQPQHF. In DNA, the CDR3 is TGTGCCAGTAGTACACAGTTCGGAACCTGGAGGGGTCAGCCCCAGCATTTT.